This T cell receptor beta chain emerged from a study of OX40 agonist ivuxolimab in advanced cancers. Study conclusions and caveats: Relative to CD4+ cells, CD8+ T cells on average had more expanded clones. Circulating CD4+ and CD8+ T cells showed clonal expansion by week 6 at 0.1 to 3.0 mg/kg.

The table came from immunoSEQ multiplex PCR; TCRdb's copy has only in-frame clones and leaves some out. The data show 70,000 or so clones, 90% seen once. With respect to this clone: Its antigen is not known.

The CDR3 loop spans 13 amino acids. Germline lookup yields CDR1 KGHSH and CDR2 LQKENI. V lost 2 bases, J lost 8 bases, and 12 bases lay in between. Sequenced here: CD4+ or CD8+ T cells sorted from blood, sampled in a trial of the OX40 agonist ivuxolimab. The chain employs TRBV18 and TRBJ1-1; a possible D gene is TRBD1 (5 bases). This clonotype was obtained from an adult with an advanced solid tumor such as melanoma, head and neck, liver or kidney cancer. Here the CDR3 DNA reads TGTGCCAGCTCACCATCGGGGACTTCCGAAGCTTTCTTT. Amino acid sequence: CASSPSGTSEAFF.